This record concerns one TCR beta chain sequence. This clonotype was seen repeatedly, ten times or more. Its cognate antigen has yet to be identified. No per-base quality is available; no much larger clone lies one base away. This entry comes from a study of T cells in Graves' hyperthyroidism and ophthalmopathy (dated by TCRdb to 2018 to 2020). Describing the broader study: Peripheral blood samples were taken at initial diagnosis, before any treatment was given. The 100 discovery patients were randomly split 7:3 into training and test sets. TCR V-J signatures able to tell the groups apart were searched for in a discovery cohort of some 100 patients, of whom roughly 42 had Graves' ophthalmopathy and 55 to 65 had stable Graves' hyperthyroidism. Following sampling, methimazole starting at 30 mg daily was given to hyperthyroidism patients, and high-dose intravenous methylprednisolone was given to ophthalmopathy patients. The paper reports TCR Vbeta CDR3 sequencing of over 130 peripheral blood samples: 40 or so ophthalmopathy, fewer than 80 hyperthyroidism and around 17 progressor patients. Prospective prediction of ophthalmopathy was tested in an independent validation cohort consisting of 18 to 20 hyperthyroidism patients and around 17 patients who later progressed to ophthalmopathy. The study also compared thyroid tissue and blood T-cell repertoires from a handful of Graves' hyperthyroidism patients. Findings and caveats that apply to the study as a whole: In validation, the model predicted progression to ophthalmopathy a median of roughly six months before onset, with roughly 70% sensitivity and just under 75% specificity. Ophthalmopathy was separated from stable hyperthyroidism by a 13 V-J signature model, with over 85% sensitivity and about 81% specificity obtained in cross-validation and 80%/75% obtained in testing. Sample size was not statistically predetermined, and investigators were not blinded to group allocation. Most expanded thyroid clonotypes (frequency above 0.001) were also found in blood, which suggests that blood repertoires may mirror thyroid immune responses.

Graves' hyperthyroidism was defined as stable when no progression to ophthalmopathy occurred over 18 months of follow-up. The hyperthyroidism patients were between 18 and 65 years old and newly diagnosed, with a disease duration of less than 2 months. Patients with uncontrolled infections, other autoimmune diseases, pregnancy or lactation were excluded. Diagnoses were established on the basis of clinical symptoms, serum thyroxine and TRAb, thyroid ultrasound, and orbital computed tomography. Ficoll-Paque density gradient centrifugation was used to isolate PBMCs from about 9 ml of fresh peripheral blood. Total RNA was extracted with Trizol reagent, and quality was checked on an Agilent 2100 Bioanalyzer. V and J are truncated by 0 bases and 0 bases respectively, leaving an intervening sequence of 13 bases. CDR1 and CDR2, per the germline V gene (reference sequence), are LGHDT and YNNKEL. There are 17 amino acids in the CDR3, from cysteine to phenylalanine inclusive. The CDR3 DNA has 51 bases and is translated from base 1.

The TCR beta CDR3 regions were amplified from RNA transcripts. The TCR CDR3 was subjected to a first round of RT-PCR using the HTBI primer set and the Qiagen OneStep RT-PCR kit. A second multiplex PCR round built the libraries, followed by size selection and purification. Sequencing of the libraries was done on an Illumina HiSeq2000 using paired-end 100 bp reads. On the authors' methods: SOAPnuke was used to process the raw data, throwing out any read that contained adapters or uncalled bases, had a mean Phred below 15, or lacked an exact constant-primer or identifier match. COPE v1.2.5 was used to merge the high-quality paired reads, and each unique nucleotide sequence was defined as a clonotype. MiTCR v1.1 was used to align the clonotypes against IMGT TRBV, TRBD and TRBJ reference segments. The analysis was restricted to V-J combinations with a frequency above 0.0001, which together covered roughly 99% of the repertoires. A TCS score was defined as the ratio of F50 (clonal expansion) to E x V (chaos), with BLOSUM62-based TCRdist applied between CDR3 peptides within each V-J. Welch's t-statistics and random forest reduced around 510 V-J features to roughly 13, which were used in a naive Bayes classifier (R e1071). TCRdb reran the public reads through fastp at Q25 and MiXCR, keeping productive beta chains. CDR3 protein duplicates are merged, each entry listing the most common genes and DNA. Clone size and V and J calls follow TCRdb, not the original study. The sample table records approximately 630,000 distinct CDR3 sequences; around 15% of these occur just once. The top ten clonotypes cover around 4% of the sample.

This receptor was identified in a woman in her twenties or thirties with Graves' hyperthyroidism. The specimen was blood. The chain couples TRBV3-1 to TRBJ2-3, with the identity of the D gene unclear. This receptor has the CDR3 CASSQDGRAASTDTQYF. The DNA reads TGTGCCAGCAGCCAAGATGGAAGGGCTGCTAGCACAGATACGCAGTATTTT.